The following is a TCR beta chain sequence with its context. This record comes from a study of blood T cell repertoires in COVID-19. Looking at the study overall: Samples taken during acute and convalescent COVID-19 were collected in the United States, Italy and Spain. The analysed material was cDNA or gDNA that came from T cells, B-cell-depleted T cells, or PBMCs.

In the original workflow: The assay estimated nucleated cells by amplifying reference gene primers. The method was immunoSEQ multiplex PCR; TCRdb's version includes in-frame clones alone and lacks a portion of them. For V, J and clone size, that table is used; D and trimming come from the DNA. The sample lists approximately 75,000 clones, under 80% occurring once. The CDR3 is 13 residues long. V was cut by 5 bases and J by 2 bases, with 7 bases left in between. CDR1 MNHEY and CDR2 SMNVEV come from the germline V gene (reference sequence). The sequenced sample consisted of peripheral blood. The receptor's source is a human donor with acute or convalescent COVID-19. The donor label of this sample is uncertain. The chain is built from TRBV27 and TRBJ2-1, with D uncertain. The CDR3 DNA is TGTGCCAGCAGTGGCTGGCCCTACAATGAGCAGTTCTTC. Its protein product is CASSGWPYNEQFF.